A single sample is the source of the 7 T cell receptor beta chains below, sequenced in a study of CD8 T cells in Susac syndrome. Roughly 0.45 to 1 ug RNA was reverse transcribed with random hexamers. From the immunoSEQ multiplex PCR reads, TCRdb called clonotypes with MiXCR, one entry per CDR3 protein. Here the sample spans hundreds of thousands of distinct CDR3 sequences, around 83% being singletons. Sequencing input: CD8+ T cells from PBMCs. These receptors came from a human donor with multiple sclerosis.

The J gene is TRBJ2-1, the V gene TRBV3-1, with 10 bases identical to TRBD2. The CDR3 consists of 16 residues. Germline CDR1 is LGHDT and CDR2 is YNNKEL (reference sequence). Unmatched junction bases numbered 10, after V lost 4 bases and J lost 7 bases. The chain's CDR3 is CASSPTLAGASNEQFF. DNA of the CDR3: TGTGCCAGCAGCCCTACTCTAGCGGGAGCTAGTAATGAGCAGTTCTTC.

The genes are TRBV20-1 and TRBJ1-5; 10 nucleotides align to TRBD1. V trimming: 6 bases; J trimming: 4 bases; junction bases outside the gene matches: 9. Germline CDR1 is DFQATT and CDR2 is SNEGSKA (reference sequence). The CDR3 spans 15 residues. CDR3: CSALSDRGLNQPQHF. CDR3 nucleotides: TGCAGTGCCCTGTCCGACAGGGGGCTGAATCAGCCCCAGCATTTT.

This clonotype was seen a handful of times. The chain combines TRBV18 with TRBJ2-1, with 13 bases lining up with TRBD2. Trimming at V came to 3 bases and at J to 2 bases, leaving 1 base not matched to a gene. The CDR3 totals 16 residues. Germline CDR1 KGHSH, CDR2 LQKENI. The CDR3 region has the DNA TGTGCCAGCTCACCGGGACTAGCGGGACCCTACAATGAGCAGTTCTTC. This translates into CASSPGLAGPYNEQFF.

This clonotype was seen a single time. This chain uses TRBV28 with TRBJ2-3; maybe TRBD1 (5 bases). The CDR3 is 16 residues long. Germline V gene lookup returns CDR1 MDHEN and CDR2 SYDVKM. Trimming left V 6 bases short and J 1 base short, with 17 bases between. CDR3 sequence (DNA): TGTGCCAGCAGACCTTCAATAGGGGTTGGCACAGATACGCAGTATTTT. It codes for CASRPSIGVGTDTQYF.

This clonotype appeared a few times. The rearrangement uses TRBV7-9 and TRBJ2-1; no firm D call. Trimming removed 0 bases from V and 9 bases from J, with 6 bases in between. This CDR3 is 12 amino acids long. Germline V gives CDR1 SEHNR, CDR2 FQNEAQ (reference sequence). The CDR3 coding sequence is TGTGCCAGCAGCTTAGCGTCTCTTGAGCAGTTCTTC. This codes for CASSLASLEQFF.

The chain recombines TRBV5-6 with TRBJ2-1; 8 bases match TRBD2. This CDR3 comprises 15 residues. In germline, CDR1 is SGHDT, CDR2 YYEEEE. Trimming at V came to 6 bases and at J to 6 bases, leaving 11 bases not matched to a gene. The CDR3 spells CASNQAGVLPNEQFF. CDR3 nucleotides: TGTGCCAGCAACCAAGCGGGAGTTCTCCCCAATGAGCAGTTCTTC.

This clonotype was recorded a few times. The chain carries TRBV27 and TRBJ2-7; 8 bases agree with TRBD1. Germline CDR1 MNHEY, CDR2 SMNVEV (reference sequence). The CDR3 consists of 16 residues. The J segment lost 5 bases and the V segment lost 5 bases, leaving 14 bases of the junction unmatched. The CDR3, as DNA: TGTGCCAGCAGTCCCGCTTTGCAGACAGGGGCCGACGAGCAGTACTTC. It is translated as CASSPALQTGADEQYF.